This T cell receptor (beta chain) comes out of a study of monozygotic twins with inflammatory bowel disease. For each CDR3 protein, TCRdb gives one entry from its re-call of the 5' RACE reads, without DNA. Recorded for this sample: 350,000 to 500,000 distinct CDR3 sequences. Germline V lookup: CDR1 SEHNR, CDR2 FQNEAQ (reference sequence). The CDR3 spans 14 residues. This TCR came from a human donor with ulcerative colitis or Crohn's disease, or a healthy co-twin of an affected twin (not recorded which). This chain connects TRBV7-9 to TRBJ1-5. Source material: blood. The CDR3: CASSLYGSNQPQHF.